Listed below are T cell receptor beta chains from one sample, sequenced in a study of CD4 and CD8 cells across lung adenocarcinoma regions. TCRdb fed the PCR reads into MiXCR, producing one record per CDR3 protein. In the table there are 3,200 or so distinct CDR3 sequences, over 55% of which are singletons. The sample was CD8+ T cells from the margin of a lung tumor. The origin of the receptors is a female donor with lung adenocarcinoma. The CD4 and CD8 labels of this study may be unreliable. Both conserved end residues are part of each CDR3. The D gene is left open where the match is weak. Not all rows give a size; the values are once, few, many and, for expanded clones, a class.

D gene	clone size	J gene	V gene	CDR3 DNA	CDR3 protein
.	large	TRBJ1-2	TRBV4-1	TGCGCCAGCAGCCAAGATAAGCCAGGGGCGCCTACCAACTATGGCTACACCTTC	CASSQDKPGAPTNYGYTF
TRBD1	.	TRBJ1-5	TRBV6-1	TGTGCCAGCACCGAGAGGACAGGGTGGGGAAATCAGCCCCAGCATTTT	CASTERTGWGNQPQHF
TRBD1	.	TRBJ1-1	TRBV6-1	TGTGCCAGCAGAAGAGACCGTGGACAGGGGATCGAGGCAGACACTGAAGCTTTCTTT	CASRRDRGQGIEADTEAFF
.	.	TRBJ2-1	TRBV11-2	TGTGCCAGCAGCTTGGAAGCGGGCGACTACAATGAGCAGTTCTTC	CASSLEAGDYNEQFF
.	once	TRBJ2-6	TRBV27	TGTGCCAGCAGTCACGGGGGCGCTGGGGCCAACGTCCTGACTTTC	CASSHGGAGANVLTF
.	.	TRBJ2-1	TRBV6-1	TGTGCCAGCAGTGAAGGCGGGGTGGCGGGGACCTACAATGAGCAGTTCTTC	CASSEGGVAGTYNEQFF
.	.	TRBJ1-2	TRBV6-1	TGTGCCAGCAGTGAACTGGGCTATGGCTACACCTTC	CASSELGYGYTF
.	.	TRBJ2-1	TRBV6-5	TGTGCCAGCAGTTTTCCTGGGTCCGCCTTGGAGTTCTTC	CASSFPGSALEFF
TRBD2	.	TRBJ2-1	TRBV7-2	TGTGCCAGCAGCCAAGATTGGACTAGCGGGAGGTGGGACTTC	CASSQDWTSGRWDF
.	few	TRBJ2-7	TRBV10-2	TGCGCCAGCAGTGAGGTCATCCCCTACGAGCAGTACTTC	CASSEVIPYEQYF
TRBD1	few	TRBJ2-1	TRBV7-9	TGTGCCAGCAGCCGACAGGGAAACTCCTACAATGAGCAGTTCTTC	CASSRQGNSYNEQFF
.	.	TRBJ2-2	TRBV6-1	TGTGCCAGCAGTGAAGCCATAGGCGGGGAGCTGTTTTTT	CASSEAIGGELFF
.	.	TRBJ2-1	TRBV6-1	TGTGCCAGCAGTGAAGGGGCAGGGAGCTACGATGAGCAGTTCTTT	CASSEGAGSYDEQFF
TRBD2	.	TRBJ2-1	TRBV6-1	TGTGCCAGCCGTAGCGGGAGCGCATGGTTCTTC	CASRSGSAWFF
.	.	TRBJ1-6	TRBV6-1	TGTGCCAGCAGTCAAAAGGTCGGGATATACAATTCACCCCTCCACTTT	CASSQKVGIYNSPLHF
.	.	TRBJ2-1	TRBV6-1	TGTGCCAGCAGTGAAATTGGGCAACTCGGGCTAAGCCATGAGCAGTTCTTC	CASSEIGQLGLSHEQFF
.	.	TRBJ2-3	TRBV10-3	TGTGCCATCTCACCTTTAGCGGCTGTAGGACCAGATACGCAGTATTTT	CAISPLAAVGPDTQYF
TRBD2	.	TRBJ2-1	TRBV6-1	TGTGCCAGCGCCGAACCTAGCGGGGGGGCACGGGAGCAGTATTTC	CASAEPSGGAREQYF
TRBD2	.	TRBJ2-1	TRBV28	TGTGCCAGCACGGCTTGGGGGCTAGCGGGATACAAGTCCTACAATGAGCAGTTCTTC	CASTAWGLAGYKSYNEQFF
.	large	TRBJ2-5	TRBV27	TGTGCCAGCAGTTCCAGGGTCCAAGAGACCCAGTACTTC	CASSSRVQETQYF
TRBD1	.	TRBJ1-3	TRBV28	TGTGCCAGCAGTGGCCGAGACAGGGGGGAAGGAAACACCATATATTTT	CASSGRDRGEGNTIYF
TRBD2	.	TRBJ2-1	TRBV12-3/TRBV12-4	TGTGCCAGCAGTCCATCGGGACTAGCGGGAGTAGAGCAGTTCTTC	CASSPSGLAGVEQFF
TRBD2	.	TRBJ2-1	TRBV6-1	TGTGCCAGCAGTGAAATCCGGGAGGAGCAGTTCTTT	CASSEIREEQFF
.	few	TRBJ2-5	TRBV7-8	TGTGCCAGCAGCTTGGGGCCGGGCAGGGGGAGGGGAGAGACCCAGTACTTC	CASSLGPGRGRGETQYF
TRBD2	.	TRBJ2-3	TRBV6-1	TGTGCCAGCAGGATGGAGCGGGGAATTAACACAGATACGCAGTATTTT	CASRMERGINTDTQYF
.	.	TRBJ2-1	TRBV6-1	TGTGCCAGCGCTTTTGGCCGAGCGAGAACCGGTGAGCTGTTTTTC	CASAFGRARTGELFF
.	.	TRBJ2-7	TRBV6-4	TGTGCCAGGGGCCCCGGGGGCCGCGAGGAAGATACGCAGTACTTC	CARGPGGREEDTQYF
.	few	TRBJ2-6	TRBV6-1	TGTGCCAGCAGTGAAGAACTCTCTGGGGCCAACGTCCTGACTTTC	CASSEELSGANVLTF
.	medium-sized	TRBJ2-1	TRBV27	TGTGCCAGCAGTTTACATGTAACTAATGAGCAGTTCTTC	CASSLHVTNEQFF
.	.	TRBJ2-1	TRBV6-1	TGTGCCAGCAGTGAACGGGTAGGCCCAGGAGATGAGCAGTTCTTC	CASSERVGPGDEQFF
.	.	TRBJ2-1	TRBV6-5	TGTGCCAGCAGGTACTTTCCGGGCCTTACCTACAATGAGCAGTTCTTC	CASRYFPGLTYNEQFF
.	.	TRBJ2-1	TRBV6-1	TGTGCCAGCAGTGAATTTGGTGAGCAGTTCTTC	CASSEFGEQFF
TRBD2	.	TRBJ2-1	TRBV9	TGTGCCAGCAGCCCGCGGGCTAGCGGGGGGGCCAATGAGCAGTTCTTC	CASSPRASGGANEQFF
.	.	TRBJ1-4	TRBV4-1	TGCGCCAGCAGCCAAGACGAGGGGCGCTTTGAAAAACTGTTTTTT	CASSQDEGRFEKLFF
TRBD1	.	TRBJ2-3	TRBV6-5	TGTGCCAGCAGTTACTCGACTACAGGGGGCTCTAGAGATACGCAGTATTTT	CASSYSTTGGSRDTQYF
TRBD2	.	TRBJ2-1	TRBV4-1	TGCGCCAGCAGCCCCGGACTAGCCAGATACAATGAGCAGTTCTTC	CASSPGLARYNEQFF
TRBD2	.	TRBJ2-3	TRBV7-2	TGTGCCAGCAGCTTTTCCGGGCTAGCGGGGGGGGATACGCAGTATTTT	CASSFSGLAGGDTQYF